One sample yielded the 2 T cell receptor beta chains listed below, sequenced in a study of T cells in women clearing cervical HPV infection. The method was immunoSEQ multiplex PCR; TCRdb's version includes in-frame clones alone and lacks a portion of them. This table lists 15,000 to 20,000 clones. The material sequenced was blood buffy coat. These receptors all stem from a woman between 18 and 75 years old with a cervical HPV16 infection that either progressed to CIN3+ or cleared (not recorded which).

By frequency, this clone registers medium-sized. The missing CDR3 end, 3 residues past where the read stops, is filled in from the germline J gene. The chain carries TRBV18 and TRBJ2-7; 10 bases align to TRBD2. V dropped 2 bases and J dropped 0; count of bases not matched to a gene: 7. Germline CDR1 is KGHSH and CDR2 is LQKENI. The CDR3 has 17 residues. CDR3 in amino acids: CASSPMGLALSSYEQYF. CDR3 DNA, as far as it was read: TGTGCCAGCTCACCAATGGGACTAGCGCTTAGCTCCTACGAG.

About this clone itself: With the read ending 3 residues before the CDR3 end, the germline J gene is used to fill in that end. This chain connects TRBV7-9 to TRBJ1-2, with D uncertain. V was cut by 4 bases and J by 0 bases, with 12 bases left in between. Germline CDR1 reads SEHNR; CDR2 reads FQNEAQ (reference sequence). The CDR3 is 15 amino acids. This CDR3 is CASSSQAEANYGYTF. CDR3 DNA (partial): TGTGCCAGCAGCTCCCAGGCAGAAGCTAACTATGGC.